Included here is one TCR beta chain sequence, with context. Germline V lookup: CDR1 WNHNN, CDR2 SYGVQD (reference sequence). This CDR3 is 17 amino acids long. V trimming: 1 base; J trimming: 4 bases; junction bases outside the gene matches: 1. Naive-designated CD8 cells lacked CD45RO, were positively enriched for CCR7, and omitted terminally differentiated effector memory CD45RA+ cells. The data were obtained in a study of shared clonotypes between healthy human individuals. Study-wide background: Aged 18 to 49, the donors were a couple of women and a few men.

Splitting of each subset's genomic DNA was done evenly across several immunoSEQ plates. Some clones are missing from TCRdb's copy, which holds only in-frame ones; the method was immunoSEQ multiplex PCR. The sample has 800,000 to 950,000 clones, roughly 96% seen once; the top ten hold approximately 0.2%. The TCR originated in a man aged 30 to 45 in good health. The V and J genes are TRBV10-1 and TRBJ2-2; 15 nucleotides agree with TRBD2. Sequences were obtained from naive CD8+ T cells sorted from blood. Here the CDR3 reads CASSEWGLAGGTGELFF. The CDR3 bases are TGCGCCAGCAGTGAGTGGGGACTAGCGGGAGGCACCGGGGAGCTGTTTTTT.